This TCR beta chain was identified in a study of blood T cell repertoires in COVID-19. At the level of the study: Samples taken during acute and convalescent COVID-19 were collected in the United States, Italy and Spain. The cDNA or gDNA used as material had been derived from T cells, B-cell-depleted T cells, or PBMCs.

CDR3 size: 16 residues. Germline CDR1 reads MNHEY; CDR2 reads SVGEGT. V lost 4 bases to trimming and J lost 1 base; unmatched junction nucleotides: 6. In the study's own analysis: Amplifying reference gene primers gave estimates of nucleated cell counts. Measured with immunoSEQ multiplex PCR; TCRdb has only the in-frame clones, and not every one. For V, J and clone size, that table is used; D and trimming come from the DNA. The profile covers approximately 90,000 clones, with around 79% appearing a single time and approximately 25% taken by the ten largest. The rearrangement links TRBV6-2 or TRBV6-3 to TRBJ2-7; TRBD2 aligns across 11 bases. Material: peripheral blood. This clonotype was obtained from a human donor in a cohort sampled during active COVID-19. CDR3 protein: CASSSPGTSGSYEQYF. DNA for the CDR3: TGTGCCAGCAGTTCCCCCGGGACTAGCGGTTCCTACGAGCAGTACTTC.